These 18 T cell receptor beta chains share one sample of origin, sequenced in a study of T-cell reconstitution after alpha-beta-depleted transplantation in children (dated by TCRdb to 2015 to 2016). Library preparation was by PCR. The data were produced on an Illumina HiSeq 2500. Molecular barcoding was employed in the preparation of TCR libraries, with unique molecular identifiers being used to normalize TCRbeta repertoire quantification. TCRdb trimmed public reads at Q25 via fastp, called clones via MiXCR and kept in-frame beta chains. Duplicate CDR3 protein sequences are folded into a single record with the most common DNA and genes. This sample comprises some 500,000 distinct CDR3 sequences, 32% of them detected only once. The ten largest clones capture around 2.3% of the sample. This specimen was PBMCs from the stem cell graft donor, taken from the stem cell graft. The receptors come from a human donor who donated a stem cell graft to a child with aplastic anemia.

This chain uses TRBV28 with TRBJ2-2, with TRBD2 identical over 11 bases. The trim removed 6 bases at V and 6 bases at J, leaving 9 bases unmatched. The CDR3 is 16 residues long. Germline CDR1 and CDR2: MDHEN and SYDVKM. CDR3 coding DNA: TGTGCCAGCAGCTTAACTAGCGGGAGAGGTCCCGGGGAGCTGTTTTTT. Translated, it gives CASSLTSGRGPGELFF.

V is TRBV13 and J is TRBJ2-7; TRBD1 might be the D (5 bases). The V gene lost 4 bases and the J gene lost 3 bases, with 16 bases spanning the gap. Looked up from germline, CDR1 is PRHDT and CDR2 is FYEKMQ (reference sequence). The CDR3 runs to 15 residues. CDR3 coding DNA: TGTGCCAGCAGCTGGCGAAGGGGAAATATCTACGAGCAGTACGTC. Translation gives CASSWRRGNIYEQYV.

This clonotype has just a few counts. The chain employs TRBV12-3 or TRBV12-4 and TRBJ2-1; D not resolved. Trimming shortened V by 6 bases and J by 9 bases, and 15 bases separated the two germline ends. This CDR3 has 13 residues. CDR3 region: CASSPSGKGEQFF. DNA for the CDR3: TGTGCCAGCAGCCCTAGTGGTAAAGGTGAGCAGTTCTTC.

This clonotype has just a few counts. This rearrangement joins TRBV6-2 or TRBV6-3 to TRBJ2-1; tentatively, D is TRBD1 (5 bases). CDR1 is MNHEY and CDR2 is SVGEGT in the germline V gene. CDR3 size: 16 residues. V was cut by 1 base and J by 0 bases, with 10 bases left in between. The CDR3 region is CASSYLGPNSYNEQFF. DNA for the CDR3: TGTGCCAGCAGTTACTTGGGGCCCAACTCCTACAATGAGCAGTTCTTC.

The sample holds a few counts of this clonotype. The chain is built from TRBV7-9 and TRBJ2-5, with TRBD2 matching over 7 bases. J was trimmed by 4 bases and V by 6 bases; bases with no gene match: 11. This CDR3 region has 15 residues. CDR1 is SEHNR, CDR2 FQNEAQ, per germline (reference sequence). Here the CDR3 reads CASSQEAGVGETQYF. Written as DNA, the CDR3 is TGTGCCAGCAGTCAAGAGGCGGGAGTGGGAGAGACCCAGTACTTC.

The rearrangement joins TRBV9 to TRBJ1-1; D not certain. Germline CDR1 and CDR2: SGDLS and YYNGEE. The ends were cut back, 0 bases at V and 1 base at J, with 7 bases in the middle. The CDR3 has 14 residues. The chain's CDR3 is CASSVEPGNTEAFF. In DNA, the CDR3 is TGTGCCAGCAGCGTAGAACCGGGGAACACTGAAGCTTTCTTT.

The chain has TRBV5-1 and TRBJ2-5; D might be TRBD2 (6 bases). Per germline, CDR1 SGHRS and CDR2 YFSETQ. This CDR3 is 14 amino acids long. V was trimmed by 0 bases and J by 5 bases, leaving 11 bases between them. The CDR3 spells CASSLGTSPETQYF. CDR3 DNA: TGCGCCAGCAGCTTGGGTACTAGCCCGGAGACCCAGTACTTC.

The CDR3 loop reads CSAGRESQPQHF. Written as DNA, the CDR3 is TGCAGTGCTGGCAGGGAAAGTCAGCCCCAGCATTTT. This chain joins TRBV20-1 and TRBJ1-5; D is perhaps TRBD1 (5 bases). V was pared by 5 bases and J by 6 bases, with 11 bases between. Germline-derived CDR1 and CDR2 are DFQATT and SNEGSKA (reference sequence). The CDR3 has 12 amino acids.

This clonotype was observed a handful of times. CDR3 DNA sequence: TGTGCCAGCTCCATGCGTGACGGGAGGGCGACCCATGAGCAGTTCTTC. This sequence encodes CASSMRDGRATHEQFF. The chain has TRBV12-3 or TRBV12-4 and TRBJ2-1, with 8 bases lining up with TRBD2. V gave up 8 bases and J gave up 8 bases; unmatched junction bases: 17. The CDR3 covers 16 residues.

The genes are TRBV29-1 and TRBJ2-7; 10 bases match TRBD2. This CDR3 is built from 14 residues. J lost 2 bases, V lost 4 bases, and 5 bases had no gene match. Germline CDR1 reads SQVTM; CDR2 reads ANQGSEA. In DNA, the CDR3 is TGCAGCGTTGCCCAGACTAGCGGGCCCTACGAGCAGTACTTC. Its protein product is CSVAQTSGPYEQYF.

V gene TRBV5-5 combines with J gene TRBJ2-1, with 7 nucleotides matching TRBD2. The CDR3 consists of 16 residues. Trimming at V came to 1 base and at J to 0 bases, leaving 4 bases not matched to a gene. The germline CDR1 and CDR2 sequences are SGHKS and YYEKEE (reference sequence). CDR3 bases: TGTGCCAGCAGCTTGTACGGGGACTACTCCTACAATGAGCAGTTCTTC. Its translation: CASSLYGDYSYNEQFF.

The chain couples TRBV5-1 to TRBJ2-3; D perhaps matches TRBD1 (6 bases). Germline CDR1 and CDR2: SGHRS and YFSETQ. Trimming pared 0 bases from V and 3 bases from J, leaving 20 bases between. The length of the CDR3 is 18 residues. In DNA form, the CDR3 reads TGCGCCAGCAGCTTGGAGCCCCGGACAGCCCTAATTACAGATACGCAGTATTTT. Translated: CASSLEPRTALITDTQYF. Drawing the rest from reference TRBV5-1 and TRBJ2-3, the complete variable domain is KAGVTQTPRYLIKTRGQQVTLSCSPISGHRSVSWYQQTPGQGLQFLFEYFSETQRNKGNFPGRFSGRQFSNSRSEMNVSTLELGDSALYLCASSLEPRTALITDTQYFGPGTRLTVL.

The chain has TRBV7-2 and TRBJ2-1, with 8 bases lining up with TRBD2. This CDR3 contains 13 residues. Trimming took 5 bases from V and 8 from J; bases not matched to a gene: 5. Germline-derived CDR1 and CDR2 are SGHTA and FQGNSA. CDR3 sequence reads: CASSPGTRDEQFF. The CDR3 DNA follows: TGTGCCAGCAGCCCCGGGACTAGAGATGAGCAGTTCTTC.

The CDR3 protein is CSVPDEGSNQPQHF. DNA of the CDR3: TGCAGCGTTCCCGACGAGGGTTCCAATCAGCCCCAGCATTTT. The rearrangement joins TRBV29-1 to TRBJ1-5; no firm D call. The germline V gene encodes CDR1 SQVTM and CDR2 ANQGSEA. Trimming stripped 5 bases from V and 3 bases from J, with 14 bases between. This CDR3 comprises 14 residues.

This rearrangement joins TRBV7-8 to TRBJ2-2, with a possible D match to TRBD1 (5 bases). Germline V gene lookup returns CDR1 SGHVS and CDR2 FQNEAQ. The V end was cut by 3 bases, the J end by 4 bases, with 15 bases between. This CDR3 has 16 amino acids. CDR3 loop: CASSFSGWWATGELFF. CDR3 DNA sequence: TGTGCCAGCAGCTTTTCAGGGTGGTGGGCCACCGGGGAGCTGTTTTTT. Supplemented by reference TRBV7-8 and TRBJ2-2, the full variable domain reads GAGVSQSPRYKVAKRGQDVALRCDPISGHVSLFWYQQALGQGPEFLTYFQNEAQLDKSGLPSDRFFAERPEGSVSTLKIQRTQQEDSAVYLCASSFSGWWATGELFFGEGSRLTVL.

J is TRBJ1-2 and V is TRBV12-3 or TRBV12-4; D might be TRBD1 (5 bases). Deletions cut 3 bases from V and 2 bases from J, with 16 bases between. This CDR3 region has 16 residues. The CDR3 nucleotides are TGTGCCAGCAGTTTCTGGCGGGGGACCATAAACTATGGCTACACCTTC. This gives the protein CASSFWRGTINYGYTF.

This sequence joins TRBV27 and TRBJ1-6, with TRBD1 matching 8 bases. Unmatched junction bases numbered 3, after V lost 5 bases and J lost 3 bases. Germline V CDR1 and CDR2: MNHEY, SMNVEV (reference sequence). The CDR3 consists of 15 residues. CDR3 sequence reads: CASSMTGVYNSPLHF. In DNA, the CDR3 is TGTGCCAGCAGTATGACAGGGGTCTATAATTCACCCCTCCACTTT.

J is TRBJ2-3 and V is TRBV7-2; D remains ambiguous. The germline gives CDR1 SGHTA, CDR2 FQGNSA. V was clipped by 3 bases and J by 1 base, with 11 bases between them. The CDR3 is made up of 15 amino acids. The CDR3 spells CASSLRPPGTDTQYF. CDR3 bases: TGTGCCAGCAGCTTGCGGCCCCCGGGCACAGATACGCAGTATTTT.